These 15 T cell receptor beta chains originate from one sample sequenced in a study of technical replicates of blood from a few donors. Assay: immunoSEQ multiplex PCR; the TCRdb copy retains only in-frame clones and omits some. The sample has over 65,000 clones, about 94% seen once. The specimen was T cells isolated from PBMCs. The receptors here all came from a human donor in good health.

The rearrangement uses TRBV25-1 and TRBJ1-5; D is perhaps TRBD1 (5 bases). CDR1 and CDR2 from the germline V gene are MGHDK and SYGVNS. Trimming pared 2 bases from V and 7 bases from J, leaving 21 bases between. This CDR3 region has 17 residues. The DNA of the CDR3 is TGTGCCAGCAGTGAAACTATTGAGCGACCGGAGGGGCAGCCCCAGCATTTT. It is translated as CASSETIERPEGQPQHF.

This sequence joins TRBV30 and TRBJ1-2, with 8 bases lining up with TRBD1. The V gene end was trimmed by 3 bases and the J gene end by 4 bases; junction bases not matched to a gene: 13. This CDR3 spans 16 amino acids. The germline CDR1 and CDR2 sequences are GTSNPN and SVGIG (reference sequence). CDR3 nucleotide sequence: TGTGCCTGGAGGCAATCCCTCCGGGACAGGTTCTATGGCTACACCTTC. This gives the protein CAWRQSLRDRFYGYTF.

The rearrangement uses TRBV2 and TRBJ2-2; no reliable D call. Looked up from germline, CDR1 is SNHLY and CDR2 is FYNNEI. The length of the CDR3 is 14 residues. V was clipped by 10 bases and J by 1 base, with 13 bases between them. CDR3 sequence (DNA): TGTGCCACCTCCCGAGACTTGAACACCGGGGAGCTGTTTTTT. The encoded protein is CATSRDLNTGELFF. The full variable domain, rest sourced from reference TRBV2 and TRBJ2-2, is EPEVTQTPSHQVTQMGQEVILRCVPISNHLYFYWYRQILGQKVEFLVSFYNNEISEKSEIFDDQFSVERPDGSNFTLKIRSTKLEDSAMYFCATSRDLNTGELFFGEGSRLTVL.

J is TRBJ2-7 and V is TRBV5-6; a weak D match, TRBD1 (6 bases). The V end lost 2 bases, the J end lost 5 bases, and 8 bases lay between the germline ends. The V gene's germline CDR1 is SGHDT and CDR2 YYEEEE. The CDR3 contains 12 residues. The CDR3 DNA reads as TGTGCCAGCAGCTTCCAGGGGCACGAGCAGTACTTC. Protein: CASSFQGHEQYF.

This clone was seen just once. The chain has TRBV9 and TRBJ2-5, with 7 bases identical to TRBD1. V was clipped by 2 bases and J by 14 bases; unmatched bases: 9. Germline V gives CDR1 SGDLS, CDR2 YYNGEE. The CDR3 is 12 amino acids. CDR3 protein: CASSVDREPLYF. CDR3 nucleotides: TGTGCCAGCAGCGTTGACAGGGAGCCCCTTTACTTC.

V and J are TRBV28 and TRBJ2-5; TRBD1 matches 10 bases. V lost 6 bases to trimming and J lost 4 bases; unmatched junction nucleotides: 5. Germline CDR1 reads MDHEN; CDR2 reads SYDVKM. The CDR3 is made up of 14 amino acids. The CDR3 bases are TGTGCCAGCAGGACAGGGGGCCAAGGAGAGACCCAGTACTTC. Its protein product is CASRTGGQGETQYF.

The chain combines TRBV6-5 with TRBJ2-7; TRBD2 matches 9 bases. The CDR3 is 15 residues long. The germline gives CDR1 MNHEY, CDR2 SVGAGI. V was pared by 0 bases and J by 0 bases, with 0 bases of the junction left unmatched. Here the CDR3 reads CASSYSTSGSYEQYF. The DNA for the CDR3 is TGTGCCAGCAGTTACTCGACTAGCGGCTCCTACGAGCAGTACTTC.

CDR3 sequence reads: CASSPRQNTEAFF. As DNA, the CDR3 is TGTGCCAGCAGCCCTCGACAGAACACTGAAGCTTTCTTT. The chain couples TRBV4-2 to TRBJ1-1, with unresolved D. Germline assignment: CDR1 LGHNA and CDR2 YNFKEQ. V shed 4 bases and J shed 1 base, with 7 bases lying between them. The length of the CDR3 is 13 residues.

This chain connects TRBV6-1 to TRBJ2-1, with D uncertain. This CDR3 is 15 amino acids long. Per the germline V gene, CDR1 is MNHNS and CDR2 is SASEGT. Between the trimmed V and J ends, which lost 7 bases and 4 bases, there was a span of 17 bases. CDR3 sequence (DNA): TGTGCCAGCACCCTCAAAGGTGCAGGATACAATGAGCAGTTCTTC. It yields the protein CASTLKGAGYNEQFF.

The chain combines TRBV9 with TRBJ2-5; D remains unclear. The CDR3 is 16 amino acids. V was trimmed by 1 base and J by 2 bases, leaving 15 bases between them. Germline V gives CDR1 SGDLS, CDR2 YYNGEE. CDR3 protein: CASSVSPRPEQETQYF. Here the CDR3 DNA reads TGTGCCAGCAGCGTAAGTCCAAGGCCGGAGCAAGAGACCCAGTACTTC.

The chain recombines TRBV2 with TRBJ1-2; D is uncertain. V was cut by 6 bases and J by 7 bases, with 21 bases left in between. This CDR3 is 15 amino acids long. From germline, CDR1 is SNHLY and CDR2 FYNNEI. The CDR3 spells CASRGGFSGLGGYTF. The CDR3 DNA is TGTGCCAGCAGGGGAGGATTTTCGGGCCTGGGTGGCTACACCTTC.

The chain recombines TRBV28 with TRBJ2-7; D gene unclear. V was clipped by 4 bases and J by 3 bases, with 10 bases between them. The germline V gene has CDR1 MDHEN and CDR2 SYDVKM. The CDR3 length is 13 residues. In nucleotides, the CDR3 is TGTGCCAGCAGTTCCGTCGCCGGCTACGAGCAGTACTTC. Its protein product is CASSSVAGYEQYF.

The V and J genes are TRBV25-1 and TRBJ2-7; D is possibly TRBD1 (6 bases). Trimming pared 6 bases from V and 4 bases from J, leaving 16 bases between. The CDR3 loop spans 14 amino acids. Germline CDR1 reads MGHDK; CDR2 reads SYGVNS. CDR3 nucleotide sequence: TGTGCCAGCAGCTCCGGGACAAGTTTGTACGAGCAGTACTTC. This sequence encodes CASSSGTSLYEQYF.

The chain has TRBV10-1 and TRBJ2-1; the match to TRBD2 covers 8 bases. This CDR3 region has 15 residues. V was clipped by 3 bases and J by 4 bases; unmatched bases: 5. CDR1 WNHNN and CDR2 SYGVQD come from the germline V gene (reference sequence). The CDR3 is CASSDKAGVYNEQFF. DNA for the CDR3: TGCGCCAGCAGTGATAAAGCGGGGGTATACAATGAGCAGTTCTTC.

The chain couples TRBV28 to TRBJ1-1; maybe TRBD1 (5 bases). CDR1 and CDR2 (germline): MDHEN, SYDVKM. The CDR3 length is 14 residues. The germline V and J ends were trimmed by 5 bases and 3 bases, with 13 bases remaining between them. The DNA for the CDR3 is TGTGCCAGCAGTAGGGGCGAGGTCGACACTGAAGCTTTCTTT. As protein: CASSRGEVDTEAFF.